These 15 T cell receptor beta chains came from one sample sequenced in a study of blood T cell repertoires in COVID-19 (dated by TCRdb to 2020 to 2021). The library was made by the immunoSEQ multiplex PCR assay. The table was pulled from immuneACCESS by TCRdb, which kept in-frame rearrangements only. Such tables lose some clones; where checked, under half of the loss comes from unresolved V genes, and the rest has no known cause. This sample lists about 180,000 clones; 81% were detected once. In total, the top ten clones hold about 5.8% of the sample. The sample comprised PBMCs or T cells enriched from blood (not recorded which). The origin of the receptors is a woman aged 40-49 years with acute COVID-19.

This chain links TRBV5-1 with TRBJ1-2; 7 positions agree with TRBD1. After removal of 2 bases from V and 3 bases from J, the junction contained 4 bases not matched to a gene. This CDR3 has 14 residues. Germline V lookup: CDR1 SGHRS, CDR2 YFSETQ. CDR3 nucleotides: TGCGCCAGCAGCTTACAGGGGAAGGACTATGGCTACACCTTC. Its protein product is CASSLQGKDYGYTF.

The J gene is TRBJ2-7, the V gene TRBV7-9; 11 bases are a match to TRBD2. Unmatched junction bases numbered 5, after V lost 1 base and J lost 9 bases. The CDR3 totals 14 residues. The germline V gene has CDR1 SEHNR and CDR2 FQNEAQ (reference sequence). The CDR3 DNA follows: TGTGCCAGCAGCTTAGGGCTAGCGGGAGGTTGGCAGTACTTC. Amino acids: CASSLGLAGGWQYF.

The rearrangement uses TRBV7-3 and TRBJ2-1; weak D call: TRBD2 (6 bases). Trimming pared 4 bases from V and 0 bases from J, leaving 10 bases between. This CDR3 has 15 amino acids. Germline V lookup: CDR1 SGHTA, CDR2 FQGTGA. The CDR3: CASSSGSNSYNEQFF. As DNA, the CDR3 is TGTGCCAGCAGCTCCGGGAGCAACTCCTACAATGAGCAGTTCTTC.

This clone was picked up many times. V gene TRBV6-5 combines with J gene TRBJ2-7; the D gene is possibly TRBD2 (6 bases). The V gene's germline CDR1 is MNHEY and CDR2 SVGAGI. This CDR3 is built from 14 residues. V gave up 6 bases and J gave up 2 bases, with 14 bases separating them. CDR3 in amino acids: CASSSFGGAYEQYV. Here the CDR3 DNA reads TGTGCCAGCAGCTCGTTTGGCGGGGCCTACGAGCAGTACGTC.

The rearrangement uses TRBV14 and TRBJ1-3; TRBD1 might be the D (6 bases). The CDR3 has 15 amino acids. In germline, CDR1 is SGHDN, CDR2 FVKESK. V was shortened by 4 bases and J by 0 bases, with 10 bases between the two germline ends. CDR3: CASSLLGASGNTIYF. The CDR3 DNA sequence: TGTGCCAGCAGCCTGCTGGGGGCCTCTGGAAACACCATATATTTT.

The chain has TRBV18 and TRBJ2-1; no definite D call. Germline V CDR1 and CDR2: KGHSH, LQKENI. CDR3 length equals 17 residues. Trimming cost V 3 bases and J 4 bases, with 19 bases left between them. The CDR3 DNA reads as TGTGCCAGCTCACCGGAGCAGTTGGGTCTAAAATACAATGAGCAGTTCTTC. Protein product: CASSPEQLGLKYNEQFF.

A word on this clone: The germline gene is not matched at one end of the junction; a read error may be the cause. The V and J genes are TRBV2 and TRBJ2-2; 12 bases fit TRBD2. Germline CDR1 and CDR2: SNHLY and FYNNEI. The CDR3 contains 15 residues. The CDR3 here is CASSRTSGNSGELFF. CDR3 coding DNA: TGTGCCAGCAGTCGGACTAGCGGGAACAGCGGGGAGCTGTTTTTT.

V gene TRBV19 combines with J gene TRBJ1-5; possibly TRBD1 for D (5 bases). This CDR3 is built from 14 residues. The ends were cut back, 7 bases at V and 5 bases at J, with 15 bases in the middle. In germline, CDR1 is LNHDA, CDR2 SQIVND (reference sequence). In DNA, the CDR3 is TGTGCCAGTACCTCTTTCGGGGACTATCAGCCCCAGCATTTT. The encoded protein is CASTSFGDYQPQHF.

Details on this clone: This specimen includes other DNA sequences encoding the same CDR3. The V and J genes are TRBV24-1 and TRBJ2-1, with 10 nucleotides matching TRBD2. CDR1 is KGHDR, CDR2 SFDVKD, per germline. The CDR3 runs 15 residues. Trimming cost V 3 bases and J 5 bases; bases outside gene matches: 3. The CDR3 reads CATSDRTSGNNEQFF. CDR3 DNA sequence: TGTGCCACCAGTGATAGGACTAGCGGAAACAATGAGCAGTTCTTC.

V and J are TRBV5-1 and TRBJ1-3; 12 nucleotides line up with TRBD1. This CDR3 contains 17 residues. The germline V gene encodes CDR1 SGHRS and CDR2 YFSETQ. Germline trimming cut 2 bases from V and 2 bases from J; bases unmatched to any gene: 5. CDR3 sequence reads: CASSFSGQGAAGNTIYF. The CDR3 DNA follows: TGCGCCAGCAGCTTTTCGGGACAGGGGGCGGCTGGAAACACCATATATTTT.

The CDR3 region is CAISKDSGGEQFF. The CDR3 DNA is TGTGCCATCAGTAAAGATAGCGGGGGTGAGCAGTTCTTC. This chain links TRBV10-3 with TRBJ2-1, with TRBD2 identical over 9 bases. The length of the CDR3 is 13 residues. CDR1 ENHRY and CDR2 SYGVKD come from the germline V gene. Trimming cost V 5 bases and J 9 bases; bases outside gene matches: 5.

This chain links TRBV19 with TRBJ1-5; D unclear. Germline CDR1 reads LNHDA; CDR2 reads SQIVND (reference sequence). The length of the CDR3 is 16 residues. The germline V and J ends were trimmed by 7 bases and 3 bases, with 19 bases remaining between them. CDR3 protein: CASTPRGDFTNQPQHF. DNA for the CDR3: TGTGCCAGTACTCCCCGGGGAGATTTCACCAATCAGCCCCAGCATTTT.

This chain links TRBV15 with TRBJ2-3, with 7 nucleotides matching TRBD2. V was clipped by 0 bases and J by 6 bases; unmatched bases: 6. CDR3 length: 15 amino acids. The germline CDR1 and CDR2 sequences are LNHNV and YYDKDF (reference sequence). CDR3 amino acids: CATSREAGSADTQYF. The CDR3 nucleotides read TGTGCCACCAGCAGAGAAGCGGGATCCGCGGATACGCAGTATTTT.

The chain recombines TRBV7-2 with TRBJ2-1; 12 positions agree with TRBD2. V gave up 3 bases and J gave up 6 bases; unmatched junction bases: 6. This CDR3 comprises 16 residues. CDR1 and CDR2 from the germline V gene are SGHTA and FQGNSA. In DNA, the CDR3 is TGTGCCAGCAGCTTTACTAGCGGGAGGTACGGCAATGAGCAGTTCTTC. Residues: CASSFTSGRYGNEQFF.

The chain links TRBV2 to TRBJ2-2, with TRBD1 matching 9 bases. The V gene's germline CDR1 is SNHLY and CDR2 FYNNEI. With 6 bases clipped from V and 1 base from J, the junction kept 3 bases outside the gene matches. The CDR3 totals 15 residues. This chain's CDR3 is CASRGTGRNTGELFF. The CDR3 DNA reads as TGTGCCAGCAGGGGGACAGGGAGGAACACCGGGGAGCTGTTTTTT.